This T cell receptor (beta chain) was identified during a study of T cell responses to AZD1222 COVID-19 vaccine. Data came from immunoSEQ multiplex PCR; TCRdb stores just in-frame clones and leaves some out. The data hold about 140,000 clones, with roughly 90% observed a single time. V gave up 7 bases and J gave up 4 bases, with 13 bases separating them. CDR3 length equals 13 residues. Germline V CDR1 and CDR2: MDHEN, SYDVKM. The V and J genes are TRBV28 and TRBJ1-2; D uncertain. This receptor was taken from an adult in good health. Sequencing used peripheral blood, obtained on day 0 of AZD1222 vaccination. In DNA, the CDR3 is TGTGCCAGCACCCCTCGGTTGCCCTATGGCTACACCTTC. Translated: CASTPRLPYGYTF.